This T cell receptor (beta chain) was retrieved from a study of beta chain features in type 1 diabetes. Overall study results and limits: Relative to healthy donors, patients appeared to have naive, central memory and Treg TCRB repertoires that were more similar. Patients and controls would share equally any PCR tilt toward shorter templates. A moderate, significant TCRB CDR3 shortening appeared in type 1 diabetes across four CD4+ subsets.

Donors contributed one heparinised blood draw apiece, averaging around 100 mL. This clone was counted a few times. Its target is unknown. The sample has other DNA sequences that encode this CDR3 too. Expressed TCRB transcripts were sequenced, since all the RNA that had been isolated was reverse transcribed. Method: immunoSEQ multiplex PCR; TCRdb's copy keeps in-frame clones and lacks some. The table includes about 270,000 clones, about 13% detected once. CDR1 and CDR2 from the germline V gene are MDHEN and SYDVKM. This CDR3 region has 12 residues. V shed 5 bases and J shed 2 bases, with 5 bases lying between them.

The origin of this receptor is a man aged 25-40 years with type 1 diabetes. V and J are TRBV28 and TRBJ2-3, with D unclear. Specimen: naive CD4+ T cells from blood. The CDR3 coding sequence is TGTGCCAGCAGTCCTTTCACAGATACGCAGTATTTT. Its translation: CASSPFTDTQYF.